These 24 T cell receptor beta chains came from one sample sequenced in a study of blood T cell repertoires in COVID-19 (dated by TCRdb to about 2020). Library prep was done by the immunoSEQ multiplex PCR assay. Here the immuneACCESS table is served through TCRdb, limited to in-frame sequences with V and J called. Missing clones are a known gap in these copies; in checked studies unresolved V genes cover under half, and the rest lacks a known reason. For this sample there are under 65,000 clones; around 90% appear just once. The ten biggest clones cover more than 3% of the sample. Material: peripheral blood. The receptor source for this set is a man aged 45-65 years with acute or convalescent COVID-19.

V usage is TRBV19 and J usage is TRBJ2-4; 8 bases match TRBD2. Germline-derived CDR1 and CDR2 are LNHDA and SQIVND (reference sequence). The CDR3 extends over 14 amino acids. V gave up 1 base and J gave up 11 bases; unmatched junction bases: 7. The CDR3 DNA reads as TGTGCCAGTAGTATAGTGGGACTAGTTCAGGTTCAGTACTTC. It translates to CASSIVGLVQVQYF.

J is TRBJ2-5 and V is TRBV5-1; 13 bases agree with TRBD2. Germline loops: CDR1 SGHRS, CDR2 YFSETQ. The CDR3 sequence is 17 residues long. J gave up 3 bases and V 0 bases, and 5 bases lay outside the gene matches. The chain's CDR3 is CASSLARGTSGEETQYF. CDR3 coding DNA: TGCGCCAGCAGCTTGGCCAGGGGGACTAGCGGGGAAGAGACCCAGTACTTC.

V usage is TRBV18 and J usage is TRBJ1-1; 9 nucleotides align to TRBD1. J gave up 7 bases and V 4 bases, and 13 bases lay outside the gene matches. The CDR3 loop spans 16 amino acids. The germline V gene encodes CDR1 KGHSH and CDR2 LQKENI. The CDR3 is CASSQSRDRVLGEAFF. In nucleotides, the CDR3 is TGTGCCAGCTCACAATCGCGGGACAGGGTGTTAGGTGAAGCTTTCTTT.

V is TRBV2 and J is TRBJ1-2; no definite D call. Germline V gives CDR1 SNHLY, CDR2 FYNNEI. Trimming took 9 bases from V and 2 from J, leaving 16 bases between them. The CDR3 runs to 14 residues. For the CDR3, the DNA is TGTGCCAGTTCCACATTACAGATCAACTATGGCTACACCTTC. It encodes CASSTLQINYGYTF.

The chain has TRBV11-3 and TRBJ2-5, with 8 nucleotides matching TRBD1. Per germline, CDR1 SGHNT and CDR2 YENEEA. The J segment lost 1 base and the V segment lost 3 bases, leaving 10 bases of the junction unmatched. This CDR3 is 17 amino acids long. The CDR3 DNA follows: TGTGCCAGCAGCTTTTCAGGGGGCGCAGGTTTCCAAGAGACCCAGTACTTC. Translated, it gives CASSFSGGAGFQETQYF.

This CDR3 reads CASSVGGGAGTDTQYF. CDR3 nucleotides: TGTGCCAGCAGCGTGGGCGGGGGGGCCGGCACAGATACGCAGTATTTT. The chain joins TRBV9 to TRBJ2-3; 9 bases match TRBD2. The CDR3 runs to 16 residues. Germline V gives CDR1 SGDLS, CDR2 YYNGEE. With V trimmed by 2 bases and J by 1 base, 5 bases remained unmatched.

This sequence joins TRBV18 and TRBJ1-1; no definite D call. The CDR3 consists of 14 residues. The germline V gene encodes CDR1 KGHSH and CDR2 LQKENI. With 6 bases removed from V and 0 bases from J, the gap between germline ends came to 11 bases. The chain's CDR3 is CASSPGTMNTEAFF. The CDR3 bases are TGTGCCAGCTCGCCGGGAACCATGAACACTGAAGCTTTCTTT.

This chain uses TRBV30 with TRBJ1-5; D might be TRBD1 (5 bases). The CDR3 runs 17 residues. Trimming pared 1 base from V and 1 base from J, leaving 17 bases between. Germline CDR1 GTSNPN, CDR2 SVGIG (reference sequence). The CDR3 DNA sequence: TGTGCCTGGAGTGAACGCCGCGACAGCACAAGCAATCAGCCCCAGCATTTT. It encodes CAWSERRDSTSNQPQHF.

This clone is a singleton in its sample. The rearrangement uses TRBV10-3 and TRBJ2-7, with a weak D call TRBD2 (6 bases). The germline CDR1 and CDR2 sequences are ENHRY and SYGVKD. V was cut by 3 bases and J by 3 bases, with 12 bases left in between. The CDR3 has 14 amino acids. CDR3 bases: TGTGCCATCAGTGATCCGGGGGATCTCTACGAGCAGTACTTC. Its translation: CAISDPGDLYEQYF.

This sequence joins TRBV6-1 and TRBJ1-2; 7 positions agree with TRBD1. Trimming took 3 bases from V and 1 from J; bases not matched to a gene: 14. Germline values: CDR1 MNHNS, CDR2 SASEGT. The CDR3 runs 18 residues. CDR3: CASSERTGVKRVNYGYTF. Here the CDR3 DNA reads TGTGCCAGCAGTGAGCGGACAGGTGTAAAAAGAGTTAACTATGGCTACACCTTC.

CDR3 amino acids: CASSYRRSYGYTF. The DNA for the CDR3 is TGTGCCAGCAGTTACAGGCGGTCGTATGGCTACACCTTC. The V gene is TRBV6-2 or TRBV6-3, the J gene TRBJ1-2; D is uncertain. V lost 2 bases to trimming and J lost 5 bases, with 9 bases between them. CDR3 length: 13 residues. Germline V CDR1 and CDR2: MNHEY, SVGEGT.

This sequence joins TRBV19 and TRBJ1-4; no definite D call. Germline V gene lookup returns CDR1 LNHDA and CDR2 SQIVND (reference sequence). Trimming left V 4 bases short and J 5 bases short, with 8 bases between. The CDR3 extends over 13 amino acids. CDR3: CASSRASNEKLFF. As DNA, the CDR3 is TGTGCCAGTAGTAGGGCGAGCAATGAAAAACTGTTTTTT.

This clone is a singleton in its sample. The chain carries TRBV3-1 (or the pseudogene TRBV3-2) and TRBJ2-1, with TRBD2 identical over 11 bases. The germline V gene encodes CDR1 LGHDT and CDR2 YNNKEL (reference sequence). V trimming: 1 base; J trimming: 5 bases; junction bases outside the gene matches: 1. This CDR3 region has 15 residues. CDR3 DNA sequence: TGTGCCAGCAGCCAAGGACTAGCGGGAAACAATGAGCAGTTCTTC. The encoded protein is CASSQGLAGNNEQFF.

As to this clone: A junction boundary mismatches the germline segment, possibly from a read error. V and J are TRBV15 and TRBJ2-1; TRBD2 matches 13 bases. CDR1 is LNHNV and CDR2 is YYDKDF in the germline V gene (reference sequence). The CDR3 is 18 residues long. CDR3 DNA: TGTGCCACCAGCCGAGACCCCGGACTAGCGGGGGCCTGGGGTGAGCAGTTCTTC. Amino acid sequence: CATSRDPGLAGAWGEQFF.

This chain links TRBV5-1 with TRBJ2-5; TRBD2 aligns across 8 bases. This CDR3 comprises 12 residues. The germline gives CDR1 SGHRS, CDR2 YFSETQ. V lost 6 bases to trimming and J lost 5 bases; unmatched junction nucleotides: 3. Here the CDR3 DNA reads TGCGCCAGCAAAGCGGGGGATGAGACCCAGTACTTC. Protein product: CASKAGDETQYF.

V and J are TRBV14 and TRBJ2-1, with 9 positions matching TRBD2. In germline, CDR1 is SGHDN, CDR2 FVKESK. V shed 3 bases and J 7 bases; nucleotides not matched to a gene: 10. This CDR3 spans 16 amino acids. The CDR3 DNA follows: TGTGCCAGCAGCCATTTGCGGGGGGGCCCGTGGAATGAGCAGTTCTTC. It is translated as CASSHLRGGPWNEQFF. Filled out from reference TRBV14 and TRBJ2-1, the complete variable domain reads EAGVTQFPSHSVIEKGQTVTLRCDPISGHDNLYWYRRVMGKEIKFLLHFVKESKQDESGMPNNRFLAERTGGTYSTLKVQPAELEDSGVYFCASSHLRGGPWNEQFFGPGTRLTVL.

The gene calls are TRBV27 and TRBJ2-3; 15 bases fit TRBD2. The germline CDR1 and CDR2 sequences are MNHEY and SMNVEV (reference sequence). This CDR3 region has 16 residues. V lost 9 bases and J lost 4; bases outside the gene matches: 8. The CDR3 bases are TGTGCCAGACCGGGGACTAGCGGGGGGAGCCCAGATACGCAGTATTTT. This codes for CARPGTSGGSPDTQYF.

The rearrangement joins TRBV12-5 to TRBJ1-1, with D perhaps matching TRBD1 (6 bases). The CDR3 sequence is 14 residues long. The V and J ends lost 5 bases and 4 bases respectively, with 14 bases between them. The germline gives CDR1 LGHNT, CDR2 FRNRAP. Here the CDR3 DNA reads TGTGCTAGTGGTCCCACAGGGCGAGTCACTGAAGCTTTCTTT. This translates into CASGPTGRVTEAFF.

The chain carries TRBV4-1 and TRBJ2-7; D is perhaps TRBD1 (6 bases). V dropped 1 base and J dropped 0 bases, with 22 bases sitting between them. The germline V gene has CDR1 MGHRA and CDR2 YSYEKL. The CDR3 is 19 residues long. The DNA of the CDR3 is TGCGCCAGCAGCCAAGGGATTCTCCGTCGACAGGCTAGCTCCTACGAGCAGTACTTC. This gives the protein CASSQGILRRQASSYEQYF.

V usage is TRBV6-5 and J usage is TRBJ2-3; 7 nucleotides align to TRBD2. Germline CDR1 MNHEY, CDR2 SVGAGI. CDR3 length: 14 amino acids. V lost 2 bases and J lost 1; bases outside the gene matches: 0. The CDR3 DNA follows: TGTGCCAGCAGTTACGCGGGGGGCACAGATACGCAGTATTTT. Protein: CASSYAGGTDTQYF.

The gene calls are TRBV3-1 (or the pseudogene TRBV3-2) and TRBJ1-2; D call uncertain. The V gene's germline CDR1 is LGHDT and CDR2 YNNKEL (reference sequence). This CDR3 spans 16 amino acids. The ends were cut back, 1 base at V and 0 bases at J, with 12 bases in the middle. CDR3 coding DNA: TGTGCCAGCAGCCAAGCAATGGCGGATACTAACTATGGCTACACCTTC. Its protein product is CASSQAMADTNYGYTF.

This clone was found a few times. The CDR3 spells CASSVGPGSYEQYF. The CDR3 DNA is TGTGCCAGCAGCGTAGGTCCGGGATCCTACGAGCAGTACTTC. The genes are TRBV9 and TRBJ2-7, with D possibly TRBD2 on 5 matching bases. The CDR3 is 14 amino acids. The germline V and J ends were trimmed by 0 bases and 1 base, with 8 bases remaining between them. Germline V gene sequence: CDR1 SGDLS, CDR2 YYNGEE.

The CDR3 nucleotides read TGTGCCAGCAGCTCAAGGGCTAGCGGGGGGCCCGGAGATACGCAGTATTTT. Protein sequence: CASSSRASGGPGDTQYF. The J gene is TRBJ2-3, the V gene TRBV7-9; 11 nucleotides match TRBD2. Germline V lookup: CDR1 SEHNR, CDR2 FQNEAQ (reference sequence). The CDR3 has 17 residues. V trimming: 4 bases; J trimming: 5 bases; junction bases outside the gene matches: 11. The whole variable domain, remainder taken from reference TRBV7-9 and TRBJ2-3, is DTGVSQNPRHKITKRGQNVTFRCDPISEHNRLYWYRQTLGQGPEFLTYFQNEAQLEKSRLLSDRFSAERPKGSFSTLEIQRTEQGDSAMYLCASSSRASGGPGDTQYFGPGTRLTVL.

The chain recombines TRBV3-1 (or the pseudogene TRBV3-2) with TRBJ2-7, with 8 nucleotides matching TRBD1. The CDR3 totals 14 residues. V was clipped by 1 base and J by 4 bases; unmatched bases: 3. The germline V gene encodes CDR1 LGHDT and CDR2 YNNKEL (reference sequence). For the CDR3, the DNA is TGTGCCAGCAGCCAAGGGCGGACAGGGTACGAGCAGTACTTC. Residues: CASSQGRTGYEQYF.